The clone carrying this TCR beta chain was observed a few times. Its antigen remains unidentified. The germline V gene encodes CDR1 LGHNA and CDR2 YNFKEQ. J was trimmed by 2 bases and V by 6 bases; bases with no gene match: 2. This CDR3 contains 14 residues. Assay used: immunoSEQ multiplex PCR; TCRdb lists only in-frame clones, some missing. The data contain more than 35,000 clones, 68% of them singletons. This specimen belongs to a study of vaccination effects on CD4 cells after COVID-19. The wider study: ViraFEST used viral peptide pools to expand antigen-specific CD4+ T cells before sequencing.

It was after approximately 10 days of culture that CD4+ T cells were isolated. Each vaccine recipient was nucleocapsid antibody negative and had no prior SARS-CoV-2 infection. IL-2 medium supplanted half the medium on days 3 and 7. The V and J genes are TRBV4-2 and TRBJ1-4, with TRBD1 matching over 8 bases. The sequences come from CD4+ T cells from PBMCs cultured without peptide, collected before COVID-19 vaccination. This clonotype was obtained from a human donor who received a COVID-19 vaccine. The CDR3 here is CASRQGETNEKLFF. In DNA form, the CDR3 reads TGTGCCAGCAGACAGGGGGAGACTAATGAAAAACTGTTTTTT.